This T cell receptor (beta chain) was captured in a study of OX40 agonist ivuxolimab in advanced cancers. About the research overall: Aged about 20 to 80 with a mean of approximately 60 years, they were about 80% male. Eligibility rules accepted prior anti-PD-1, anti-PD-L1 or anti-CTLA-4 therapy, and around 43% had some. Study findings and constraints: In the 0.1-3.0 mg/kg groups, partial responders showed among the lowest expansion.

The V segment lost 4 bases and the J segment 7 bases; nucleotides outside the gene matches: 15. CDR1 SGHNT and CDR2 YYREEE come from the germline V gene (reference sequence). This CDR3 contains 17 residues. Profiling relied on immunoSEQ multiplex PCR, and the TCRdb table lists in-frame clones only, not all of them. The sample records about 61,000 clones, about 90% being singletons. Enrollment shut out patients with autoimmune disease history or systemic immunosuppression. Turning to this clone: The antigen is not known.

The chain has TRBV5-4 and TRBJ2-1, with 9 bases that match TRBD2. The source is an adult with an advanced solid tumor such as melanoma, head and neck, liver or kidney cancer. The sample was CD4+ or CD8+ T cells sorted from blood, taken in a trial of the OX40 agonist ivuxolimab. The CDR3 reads CASSRQLGSGSGNEQFF. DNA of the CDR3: TGTGCCAGCAGCCGTCAATTGGGTAGCGGGAGTGGGAATGAGCAGTTCTTC.